One sample yielded the 2 T cell receptor beta chains listed below, sequenced in a study of OX40 agonist ivuxolimab in advanced cancers. Clones were read by immunoSEQ multiplex PCR, and TCRdb kept only the in-frame ones, dropping some. The data contain 42,000 or so clones, 82% of them seen just once; the ten biggest clones take up roughly 25%. The sequenced sample was CD4+ or CD8+ T cells sorted from blood, obtained in a trial of the OX40 agonist ivuxolimab. These receptors were taken from an adult with an advanced solid tumor such as melanoma, head and neck, liver or kidney cancer.

V and J are TRBV7-8 and TRBJ2-7; 7 positions match TRBD1. Germline CDR1 is SGHVS and CDR2 is FQNEAQ. CDR3 length: 13 residues. The V gene end was trimmed by 4 bases and the J gene end by 2 bases; junction bases not matched to a gene: 2. The CDR3 nucleotides read TGTGCCAGCAGCTCGCAGGGGGCCTACGAGCAGTACTTC. Translated: CASSSQGAYEQYF.

The chain recombines TRBV27 with TRBJ1-3, with D perhaps matching TRBD1 (6 bases). Trimming shortened V by 8 bases and J by 0 bases, and 20 bases separated the two germline ends. CDR3 size: 17 residues. Germline V gene sequence: CDR1 MNHEY, CDR2 SMNVEV (reference sequence). The CDR3 DNA follows: TGTGCCAGCGGGGACCCCAGGGGCACCATCTCTGGAAACACCATATATTTT. It specifies CASGDPRGTISGNTIYF.